The 25 T cell receptor beta chains listed next were all sequenced from one sample in a study of CD8 T cells in ankylosing spondylitis. Each CDR3 protein is one row after TCRdb ran MiXCR on the 5' RACE reads. The sample records around 120,000 distinct CDR3 sequences, roughly 13% being singletons. Sequencing was done on a sample of blood, either unsorted or a sorted T cell fraction (not recorded which). Receptors originate from a female donor with ankylosing spondylitis or in good health (not recorded which).

This clonotype was found many times. The gene calls are TRBV20-1 and TRBJ2-5; D perhaps matches TRBD2 (6 bases). The CDR3 has 15 amino acids. Germline V gene data show CDR1 as DFQATT and CDR2 as SNEGSKA (reference sequence). Trimming pared 6 bases from V and 0 bases from J, leaving 17 bases between. DNA for the CDR3: TGCAGTGCCGGGGGTGAAGGAGCCGACCAAGAGACCCAGTACTTC. This gives the protein CSAGGEGADQETQYF.

This clonotype was counted many times. The chain carries TRBV5-5 and TRBJ2-3, with D possibly matching TRBD1 (6 bases). V lost 4 bases, J lost 1 base, and 16 bases lay in between. Per germline, CDR1 SGHKS and CDR2 YYEKEE (reference sequence). The CDR3 runs 16 residues. The CDR3 protein is CASSGKDPGGTDTQYF. The DNA for the CDR3 is TGTGCCAGCAGCGGAAAGGACCCAGGGGGCACAGATACGCAGTATTTT.

As for this clonotype: With a much larger clone just one base away, this may be a read error. DNA of the CDR3: TGTGCCGGCAGCTTAGACAGAAATAGCAATCAGCCCCAGCATTTT. This codes for CAGSLDRNSNQPQHF. The genes are TRBV7-2 and TRBJ1-5; possible D gene TRBD1, 5 bases. In germline, CDR1 is SGHTA, CDR2 FQGNSA. The CDR3 consists of 15 residues.

About this clonotype: Since a much larger clone is just one base distant, this may be a read error. V is TRBV6-4 and J is TRBJ2-1, with 11 bases aligning to TRBD2. Germline CDR1 reads MRHNA; CDR2 reads SNTAGT. The CDR3 has 17 amino acids. V was pared by 0 bases and J by 5 bases, with 6 bases of the junction left unmatched. For the CDR3, the DNA is TGTGCCAGCAGTGACTCGACGGGGACTAGCGGTAACAATGAGCAGTTCTTC. Translation gives CASSDSTGTSGNNEQFF.

This clonotype has a count of ten or more. The genes are TRBV9 and TRBJ2-4; 9 bases agree with TRBD2. CDR1 and CDR2 (germline): SGDLS, YYNGEE. V shed 0 bases and J 8 bases; nucleotides not matched to a gene: 9. The CDR3 is 16 amino acids. CDR3 sequence: CASSVAGREGADIQYF. The CDR3 nucleotides are TGTGCCAGCAGCGTAGCTGGGCGGGAGGGGGCAGACATTCAGTACTTC.

This clonotype was picked up many times. The CDR3 DNA reads as TGTGCCAGCAGTTTAGCGTCCTCGGAGCTGTTTTTT. Translated, it gives CASSLASSELFF. The chain recombines TRBV12-3 or TRBV12-4 with TRBJ2-2; D remains unclear. Trimming cost V 0 bases and J 10 bases, with 6 bases left between them. This CDR3 comprises 12 residues.

V usage is TRBV6-6 and J usage is TRBJ2-5; D uncertain. V was pared by 5 bases and J by 2 bases, with 6 bases between. This CDR3 has 12 amino acids. From germline, CDR1 is MNHNY and CDR2 SVGAGI (reference sequence). For the CDR3, the DNA is TGTGCCAGCAGTATAATGCAAGAGACCCAGTACTTC. Residues: CASSIMQETQYF.

This clonotype showed up many times. J is TRBJ2-1 and V is TRBV5-1; the match to TRBD1 covers 9 bases. CDR1 is SGHRS and CDR2 is YFSETQ in the germline V gene. Trimming at V came to 4 bases and at J to 3 bases, leaving 5 bases not matched to a gene. This CDR3 contains 15 residues. The CDR3 loop is CASSPGTGSYNEQFF. CDR3 coding DNA: TGCGCCAGCAGCCCCGGGACAGGGAGCTACAATGAGCAGTTCTTC.

Points on this clonotype: This may be a read error, as it is one base from a much larger clone. This chain joins TRBV12-3 or TRBV12-4 and TRBJ2-3, with TRBD1 identical over 7 bases. V lost 6 bases, J lost 0 bases, and 3 bases stayed unmatched. This CDR3 region has 14 residues. In DNA, the CDR3 is TGTGCCAGCAGAATGACAGGGAGCACAGATACGCAGTATTTT. Translating gives CASRMTGSTDTQYF.

The chain couples TRBV12-3 or TRBV12-4 to TRBJ1-2; TRBD1 agrees at 8 bases. This CDR3 has 15 residues. The V and J ends lost 2 bases and 12 bases, in that order; junction bases with no gene match: 14. In nucleotides, the CDR3 is TGTGCCAGCAGTTTACCCGGACAGGGTGGAGTAGGTAACACCTTC. The encoded protein is CASSLPGQGGVGNTF.

Only a few counts were recorded for this clonotype. The V and J genes are TRBV10-3 and TRBJ1-2; 8 nucleotides match TRBD1. Trimming took 3 bases from V and 4 from J; bases not matched to a gene: 1. CDR3 length equals 13 residues. Germline V gives CDR1 ENHRY, CDR2 SYGVKD. CDR3 nucleotide sequence: TGTGCCATCAGTGACAGGGGGCCCTATGGCTACACCTTC. Its protein product is CAISDRGPYGYTF.

The J gene is TRBJ1-5, the V gene TRBV5-1; D is perhaps TRBD1 (6 bases). The CDR3 runs to 15 residues. Trimming pared 4 bases from V and 7 bases from J, leaving 18 bases between. Germline CDR1 reads SGHRS; CDR2 reads YFSETQ. Here the CDR3 reads CASSPTTGYQQPQHF. CDR3 coding DNA: TGCGCCAGCAGCCCCACTACAGGGTACCAACAGCCCCAGCATTTT.

This clonotype was observed a few times. As DNA, the CDR3 is TGTGCCAGCAGACTAGCGGGAGGATCCAATGAGCAGTTCTTC. It specifies CASRLAGGSNEQFF. The rearrangement links TRBV27 to TRBJ2-1, with TRBD2 identical over 12 bases. The CDR3 extends over 14 amino acids. Germline loops: CDR1 MNHEY, CDR2 SMNVEV (reference sequence). Trimming took 6 bases from V and 6 from J; bases not matched to a gene: 3.

The table lists this clonotype with many counts. The chain links TRBV5-1 to TRBJ1-1; the D gene is possibly TRBD1 (6 bases). V shed 0 bases and J shed 4 bases, with 13 bases lying between them. The CDR3 is made up of 15 amino acids. Germline V lookup: CDR1 SGHRS, CDR2 YFSETQ. The CDR3 region has the DNA TGCGCCAGCAGCTTGGCCGGGGGCAAAGGCACTGAAGCTTTCTTT. Translated, it gives CASSLAGGKGTEAFF.

This clonotype showed up just a few times. The chain is built from TRBV29-1 and TRBJ2-5; possibly TRBD1 for D (5 bases). In germline, CDR1 is SQVTM, CDR2 ANQGSEA. V was cut by 7 bases and J by 2 bases, with 11 bases left in between. The CDR3 totals 12 residues. CDR3 sequence reads: CSADPGQETQYF. The DNA for the CDR3 is TGCAGCGCCGACCCAGGGCAAGAGACCCAGTACTTC. The full variable domain, completed using reference TRBV29-1 and TRBJ2-5, is SAVISQKPSRDICQRGTSLTIQCQVDSQVTMMFWYRQQPGQSLTLIATANQGSEATYESGFVIDKFPISRPNLTFSTLTVSNMSPEDSSIYLCSADPGQETQYFGPGTRLLVL.

This clonotype was counted only a few times. This rearrangement joins TRBV6-1 to TRBJ2-3; D perhaps matches TRBD2 (6 bases). This CDR3 comprises 15 residues. V was shortened by 8 bases and J by 2 bases, with 17 bases between the two germline ends. Germline V gene sequence: CDR1 MNHNS, CDR2 SASEGT. CDR3 coding DNA: TGTGCCAGCTTACCCGGGGGAAGGGACACAGATACGCAGTATTTT. This translates into CASLPGGRDTDTQYF.

This clonotype was found a few times. This sequence joins TRBV25-1 and TRBJ1-2; D gene ambiguous. The CDR3 length is 14 residues. Looked up from germline, CDR1 is MGHDK and CDR2 is SYGVNS. The V and J ends lost 2 bases and 8 bases respectively, with 15 bases between them. This CDR3 is CASSEGVFLGGYTF. CDR3 nucleotides: TGTGCCAGCAGTGAAGGGGTCTTCCTTGGGGGCTACACCTTC.

This clonotype was observed a few times. This chain uses TRBV7-9 with TRBJ1-6; D unresolved. The CDR3 loop spans 17 amino acids. Between the trimmed V and J ends, which lost 0 bases and 7 bases, there was a span of 16 bases. The germline V gene encodes CDR1 SEHNR and CDR2 FQNEAQ (reference sequence). The CDR3 region is CASSLAGSLRVNSPLHF. CDR3 in DNA: TGTGCCAGCAGCTTAGCGGGGTCGTTGAGGGTGAATTCACCCCTCCACTTT.

This rearrangement joins TRBV10-3 to TRBJ2-7, with TRBD2 matching over 8 bases. The CDR3 totals 15 residues. Germline CDR1 and CDR2: ENHRY and SYGVKD. The junction had 10 bases not matched to a gene; V was cut back by 3 bases and J by 6 bases. The CDR3 sequence: CAISDVSGGPSEQYF. DNA of the CDR3: TGTGCCATCAGTGACGTCAGCGGGGGTCCGTCCGAGCAGTACTTC.

This clonotype showed up many times. V gene TRBV5-6 combines with J gene TRBJ1-5, with TRBD1 identical over 7 bases. The ends lost 4 bases at V and 4 bases at J; junction bases unmatched: 5. The CDR3 has 14 amino acids. CDR1 is SGHDT, CDR2 YYEEEE, per germline. CDR3 DNA: TGTGCCAGCAGCGAGGGACAGACGAATCAGCCCCAGCATTTT. Its protein is CASSEGQTNQPQHF.

The chain combines TRBV5-1 with TRBJ2-6; a possible D gene is TRBD1 (6 bases). The V end was cut by 3 bases, the J end by 0 bases, with 16 bases between. The germline V gene encodes CDR1 SGHRS and CDR2 YFSETQ. This CDR3 spans 18 amino acids. The CDR3 spells CASSSQDSILSGANVLTF. The DNA for the CDR3 is TGCGCCAGCAGCTCTCAGGACAGCATCCTCTCTGGGGCCAACGTCCTGACTTTC. Using reference TRBV5-1 and TRBJ2-6 for the parts outside the CDR3, the full variable domain is KAGVTQTPRYLIKTRGQQVTLSCSPISGHRSVSWYQQTPGQGLQFLFEYFSETQRNKGNFPGRFSGRQFSNSRSEMNVSTLELGDSALYLCASSSQDSILSGANVLTFGAGSRLTVL.

At least ten counts were recorded for this clonotype. This chain uses TRBV6-1 with TRBJ2-3; 11 bases are a match to TRBD1. This CDR3 contains 16 residues. Germline V gene data show CDR1 as MNHNS and CDR2 as SASEGT. Losses at the gene ends were 7 bases for V and 9 bases for J; bases not matched to a gene: 15. CDR3 loop: CASTPSRDRGSMTQYF. In DNA, the CDR3 is TGTGCCAGCACCCCATCCCGGGACAGGGGGTCTATGACGCAGTATTTT.

This chain links TRBV10-3 with TRBJ2-1; 12 bases fit TRBD2. V shed 0 bases, J shed 9 bases, and the junction held 6 bases outside the gene matches. The germline gives CDR1 ENHRY, CDR2 SYGVKD. This CDR3 is built from 16 residues. The CDR3 nucleotides read TGTGCCATCAGTGAGTCCCTAGCGGGAGGGCCTAGTGAGCAGTTCTTC. The encoded protein is CAISESLAGGPSEQFF.

The chain is built from TRBV6-5 and TRBJ1-3; D remains ambiguous. V lost 5 bases, J lost 1 base, and 15 bases lay in between. Germline lookup yields CDR1 MNHEY and CDR2 SVGAGI. This CDR3 is 16 amino acids long. CDR3 region: CASSTRRANSGNTIYF. The CDR3 nucleotides read TGTGCCAGCAGTACCCGAAGGGCCAATTCTGGAAACACCATATATTTT.

Only a few counts were recorded for this clonotype. This chain joins TRBV20-1 and TRBJ2-3; no clear D. CDR3 size: 16 residues. Trimming removed 2 bases at V and 3 bases at J, with 18 bases between. From germline, CDR1 is DFQATT and CDR2 SNEGSKA (reference sequence). The CDR3 reads CSARFRLSLRTDTQYF. In nucleotides, the CDR3 is TGCAGTGCTAGATTTAGACTTAGTTTACGAACAGATACGCAGTATTTT.